This is a list of T cell receptor beta chains from one sample in a study of cytomegalovirus exposure and HLA in healthy donors. Only in-frame clones appear in the TCRdb table, and some are missing; sequencing was by immunoSEQ multiplex PCR. The data show more than 110,000 clones, 65% to 80% seen once. Sequenced sample: PBMCs. These receptors were collected from a woman aged 25-40 years in good health and CMV-seronegative. CDR3s include the opening cysteine and the closing phenylalanine or tryptophan. The order of the fields is V gene, D gene, clone size, J gene, CDR3 DNA, CDR3 protein. A D gene is named only where the DNA matches it firmly. Only part of the rows carry a size: once, few, many, or a class if the clone is expanded.

>TRBV5-4|TRBD1|.|TRBJ1-1
TGTGCCAGCAGCCCCAATCCCGGACAGGGGGGAGAAGCTTTCTTT
CASSPNPGQGGEAFF
>TRBV11-2|TRBD2|few|TRBJ2-7
TGTGCCAGCAGCACGCAGGAGGGTAGCGGGAGGGGCTACGAGCAGTACTTC
CASSTQEGSGRGYEQYF
>TRBV10-3|.|few|TRBJ2-1
TGTGCCATCAGCTGGAGGAGCGGGCCCCGCCATGAGCAGTTCTTC
CAISWRSGPRHEQFF
>TRBV7-9|TRBD1|.|TRBJ1-1
TGTTCCAGCAGCTTAATCGTAGGGGGCGACACTGAAGCTTTCTTT
CSSSLIVGGDTEAFF
>TRBV11-2|.|.|TRBJ2-2
TGTGCCAGCAGCTTCCCTCGGGGCACCGGGGAGCTGTTTTTT
CASSFPRGTGELFF
>TRBV7-9|TRBD1|few|TRBJ1-1
TGTGCCAGCAGCGCAGGACAGGGATGGGACACTGAAGCTTTCTTT
CASSAGQGWDTEAFF
>TRBV11-1|.|.|TRBJ2-6
TGTGCCAGCAGCGCGAGAGAGGTAGGGGCCAACGTCCTGACTTTC
CASSAREVGANVLTF
>TRBV7-3|TRBD2|.|TRBJ2-6
TGTGCCAGCAGCCCCCGGGGGGGCCTTGCCGGGGCCAACGTCCTGACTTTC
CASSPRGGLAGANVLTF
>TRBV7-9|.|few|TRBJ2-7
TGTGCCAGCAGCTATTCCTACCAACCCTACGAGCAGTACTTC
CASSYSYQPYEQYF
>TRBV5-1|TRBD1|.|TRBJ2-2
TGCGCCAGCAGCTCATGGTTTGGACAGGAAGACACCGGGGAGCTGTTTTTT
CASSSWFGQEDTGELFF
>TRBV4-2|.|few|TRBJ1-6
TGTGCCAGCAGCCAAGAGGAGGGCAGCCGAGTGACACCCCTCCACTTT
CASSQEEGSRVTPLHF
>TRBV5-1|TRBD1|.|TRBJ2-3
TGCGCCAGCAGCCCCCCCACAGGACAGGGCACAGATACGCAGTATTTT
CASSPPTGQGTDTQYF
>TRBV28|.|few|TRBJ2-5
TGTGCCAGCAGTTTACAGCGGCCGGGGGAGGAGACCCAGTACTTC
CASSLQRPGEETQYF
>TRBV4-1|.|few|TRBJ2-5
TGCGCCAGCAGCCAAGGAGTACTAAGGCGGAGTTCCCAAGAGACCCAGTACTTC
CASSQGVLRRSSQETQYF
>TRBV6-6|TRBD1|.|TRBJ1-5
TGTGCCAGCAGTCGGCCCGGGACAGGGGTTGATCAGCCCCAGCATTTT
CASSRPGTGVDQPQHF
>TRBV9|.|.|TRBJ2-2
TGTGCCAGCAGCGTAGAGCAGCGGACCGGGGAGCTGTTTTTT
CASSVEQRTGELFF
>TRBV5-1|TRBD2|.|TRBJ2-7
TGCGCCAGCAGCTCAGGGACTAGTCTACCCAGCTCCTACGAGCAGTACTTC
CASSSGTSLPSSYEQYF
>TRBV7-3|TRBD1|.|TRBJ2-5
TGTGCCAGCAGCTTAACCCCCGGGACAGGGGGTGTTAGCGAGACCCAGTACTTC
CASSLTPGTGGVSETQYF
>TRBV19|.|.|TRBJ2-7
TGTGCCAGTAGTATCAGGAGGGCCAGCTCCTACGAGCAGTACTTC
CASSIRRASSYEQYF
>TRBV11-1|TRBD2|few|TRBJ2-5
TGTGCCAGCAGCAGGGGGACTAGCGGACAAGAGACCCAGTACTTC
CASSRGTSGQETQYF
>TRBV4-2|.|.|TRBJ2-1
TGTGCCAGCAGCCAAGATCTGAGCGCCAACTACAATGAGCAGTTCTTC
CASSQDLSANYNEQFF
>TRBV5-1|.|.|TRBJ2-7
TGCGCCAGCAGCTCAAACTACGAGCAGTACTTC
CASSSNYEQYF
>TRBV28|TRBD2|few|TRBJ2-2
TGTGCCAGCAGTGCGAGAAGCGGGAGGGCCCAAATTAGCGCCGGGGAGCTGTTTTTT
CASSARSGRAQISAGELFF
>TRBV30|.|.|TRBJ1-1
TGTGCCTGGAGCACTTCACCTAACACTGAAGCTTTCTTT
CAWSTSPNTEAFF
>TRBV5-1|.|.|TRBJ1-3
TGCGCCAGCAGCTTGGAATACTCTGGAAACACCATATATTTT
CASSLEYSGNTIYF
>TRBV5-6|.|.|TRBJ1-2
TGTGCCAGCAGTCAGGGTATTTGGGACTATGGCTACACCTTC
CASSQGIWDYGYTF
>TRBV6-4|TRBD2|few|TRBJ2-3
TGTGCCAGCAGTGACTCGTGGACTAGCGTCACAGATACGCAGTATTTT
CASSDSWTSVTDTQYF
>TRBV19|.|.|TRBJ1-3
TGTGCCAGTAGTACGGTTTCGGGAAACACCATATATTTT
CASSTVSGNTIYF
>TRBV6-1|.|.|TRBJ1-1
TGTGCCAGCAGTGAAGCAAGCAGGGTGGCTGAAGCTTTCTTT
CASSEASRVAEAFF
>TRBV5-1|TRBD2|.|TRBJ2-7
TGCGCCAGCAGCGTGCAGAGTACTAGCGGCTACGAGCAGTACTTC
CASSVQSTSGYEQYF
>TRBV16|.|.|TRBJ1-1
TGTGCCAGCAGCGCAACACAGTTGAACACTGAAGCTTTCTTT
CASSATQLNTEAFF
>TRBV5-1|TRBD2|.|TRBJ2-1
TGCGCCAGCAGCTTGGCCACGGCGGGAGGGCCGACCAATGAGCAGTTCTTC
CASSLATAGGPTNEQFF
>TRBV2|TRBD2|.|TRBJ2-7
TGTGCCAGCAGTGGGACTAGCGGGAGCTCCTACGAGCAGTACTTC
CASSGTSGSSYEQYF
>TRBV4-1|TRBD2|.|TRBJ2-5
TGCGCCAGCAGCCCGGCTACTAGCGGGAGCCCCCGGGAGACCCAGTACTTC
CASSPATSGSPRETQYF
>TRBV5-1|.|.|TRBJ1-2
TGCGCCAGCAGCTTGGCGGGGGGCGTTGGCTACACCTTC
CASSLAGGVGYTF
>TRBV7-9|TRBD2|.|TRBJ2-3
TGTTCCAGCACCCAGCAGGCGGGAGGTACGCAGTATTTT
CSSTQQAGGTQYF
>TRBV28|TRBD2|once|TRBJ2-5
TGTGCCAGCAGTTTCTCAGCTAGCGGGATAAGGGAGACCCAGTACTTC
CASSFSASGIRETQYF
>TRBV7-3|TRBD1|.|TRBJ1-2
TGTGCCAGCAGCCAGGACAGGGAGGGAGGCTACACCTTC
CASSQDREGGYTF
>TRBV4-1|TRBD1|few|TRBJ1-2
TGCGCCAGCAGCCGCCAGGGGGTGAATGGCTACACCTTC
CASSRQGVNGYTF
>TRBV5-1|TRBD2|.|TRBJ2-6
TGCGCCAGCAGCTTGAATATGGCGGGGGAGGGCTGGGGTGGGGCCAACGTCCTGACTTTC
CASSLNMAGEGWGGANVLTF
>TRBV9|TRBD2|.|TRBJ2-3
TGTGCCAGCAGCGTAGGGCTAGCGGGGATAACGCAGTATTTT
CASSVGLAGITQYF
>TRBV7-6|TRBD1|.|TRBJ1-6
TGTGCCAGCAGCTCCGGACAGGGCTTGGATTCACCCCTCCACTTT
CASSSGQGLDSPLHF
>TRBV30|.|.|TRBJ1-4
TGTGCCTGGACGGGTCGCGAGCGTGAAAAACTGTTTTTT
CAWTGREREKLFF
>TRBV5-5|.|.|TRBJ1-5
TGTGCCAGCAGCTTGGCCCCGGCAGGGCAAAATCAGCCCCAGCATTTT
CASSLAPAGQNQPQHF
>TRBV18|.|.|TRBJ1-2
TGTGCCAGCTCACCACGTTGGTCAGGCTATGGCTACACCTTC
CASSPRWSGYGYTF
>TRBV30|TRBD1|.|TRBJ2-7
TGTGCCTGGACAAAGGACAGGCTCTACGAGCAGTACTTC
CAWTKDRLYEQYF
>TRBV28|TRBD2|.|TRBJ2-1
TGTGCCAGCAGCACCCCATTAGGAGCGGGGGGGTACAATGAGCAGTTCTTC
CASSTPLGAGGYNEQFF
>TRBV10-1|TRBD2|once|TRBJ2-3
TGCGCCAGCCAGTGGGTAGGACTAGCGGGACGGGAAGATACGCAGTATTTT
CASQWVGLAGREDTQYF
>TRBV29-1|.|few|TRBJ2-3
TGCAGCGTTTCGGTTAGCAGCACAGATACGCAGTATTTT
CSVSVSSTDTQYF
>TRBV4-1|TRBD1|.|TRBJ1-6
TGCGCCAGCAGCTCCGGCAGGGGGGCTTCACCCCTCCACTTT
CASSSGRGASPLHF
>TRBV6-1|.|.|TRBJ2-7
TGTGCCAGCAAGGAGGGATGGGCCCCCTGGGCCGAGCAATACTTC
CASKEGWAPWAEQYF
>TRBV6-1|TRBD1|.|TRBJ1-5
TGTGCCAGGGACACGGGACAGAGTAATCAGCCCCAGCATTTT
CARDTGQSNQPQHF